This entry describes one TCR beta chain. The data originate from a study of identifying expanded T cells in peripheral blood. Healthy donors had no documented immune events, such as infections, while sampled. TCRdb keeps only in-frame clones here, not all; method: immunoSEQ multiplex PCR. This sample has some 90,000 clones; 88% occur once, and the top ten carry 15% to 20%. The sample taken for sequencing was blood. The TCR comes from a person between 18 and 70 years old in good health.

CDR3: CASSRDIGYNSPLHF. The CDR3 DNA reads as TGTGCCAGCAGCCGGGACATAGGGTATAATTCACCCCTCCACTTT. This chain joins TRBV5-4 and TRBJ1-6; TRBD1 is a possible D gene (6 bases). The germline CDR1 and CDR2 sequences are SGHNT and YYREEE (reference sequence). This CDR3 contains 15 residues. V was shortened by 4 bases and J by 4 bases, with 12 bases between the two germline ends.